The 9 T cell receptor beta chains reported below all come from one sample, sequenced in a study of T cell changes during pregnancy in multiple sclerosis. TCRdb keeps only in-frame clones here, not all; method: immunoSEQ multiplex PCR. This table holds 70,000 or so clones, 85% to 95% found once. This sample comprised peripheral blood, obtained in the third trimester of pregnancy. The origin of the receptors is a female donor in good health, enrolled as a control in a pregnancy study.

This clone came up once. V and J are TRBV6-5 and TRBJ2-5; maybe TRBD2 (5 bases). The V gene lost 2 bases and the J gene lost 0 bases, with 10 bases spanning the gap. Germline lookup yields CDR1 MNHEY and CDR2 SVGAGI. CDR3 length: 15 residues. The CDR3 DNA sequence: TGTGCCAGCAGTTACGACGGACTTTACCAAGAGACCCAGTACTTC. Encoded protein: CASSYDGLYQETQYF.

This chain links TRBV6-5 with TRBJ2-1, with 8 bases identical to TRBD2. CDR1 is MNHEY, CDR2 SVGAGI, per germline. The CDR3 covers 16 residues. With 4 bases clipped from V and 0 bases from J, the junction kept 5 bases outside the gene matches. CDR3 in DNA: TGTGCCAGCAGTTTTAGCGGGGCAGGCTCCTACAATGAGCAGTTCTTC. Translation: CASSFSGAGSYNEQFF.

V usage is TRBV28 and J usage is TRBJ2-3, with 11 bases lining up with TRBD2. V dropped 2 bases and J dropped 4; count of bases not matched to a gene: 11. The germline V gene has CDR1 MDHEN and CDR2 SYDVKM. The CDR3 consists of 18 residues. This CDR3 reads CASSLTIAGGPGPDTQYF. The CDR3 bases are TGTGCCAGCAGTTTAACTATAGCGGGAGGGCCGGGGCCAGATACGCAGTATTTT.

The chain employs TRBV9 and TRBJ2-3; no firm D call. The V and J ends lost 0 bases and 5 bases respectively, with 7 bases between them. This CDR3 contains 13 residues. Germline CDR1 SGDLS, CDR2 YYNGEE. The chain's CDR3 is CASSVVAQDTQYF. The DNA for the CDR3 is TGTGCCAGCAGCGTAGTAGCTCAAGATACGCAGTATTTT.

V and J are TRBV20-1 and TRBJ2-1; TRBD2 matches 8 bases. V trimming: 5 bases; J trimming: 12 bases; junction bases outside the gene matches: 6. This CDR3 is built from 11 residues. In germline, CDR1 is DFQATT, CDR2 SNEGSKA (reference sequence). The CDR3: CSAHLAGRQFF. The DNA of the CDR3 is TGCAGTGCTCATCTAGCGGGTAGGCAGTTCTTC.

J is TRBJ2-4 and V is TRBV27, with TRBD2 matching 8 bases. The CDR3 covers 13 residues. V was pared by 5 bases and J by 9 bases, with 6 bases of the junction left unmatched. Germline CDR1 is MNHEY and CDR2 is SMNVEV (reference sequence). The CDR3 coding sequence is TGTGCCAGCAGTCCTCGACGGGGGGGCATTCAGTACTTC. It is translated as CASSPRRGGIQYF.

This chain joins TRBV9 and TRBJ1-5; TRBD1 aligns across 10 bases. V shed 5 bases and J 6 bases; nucleotides not matched to a gene: 8. This CDR3 has 15 residues. Germline V lookup: CDR1 SGDLS, CDR2 YYNGEE. CDR3 region: CASRGVGTGVQPQHF. The CDR3 DNA reads TGTGCCAGCAGGGGTGTCGGGACAGGGGTTCAGCCCCAGCATTTT.

The chain recombines TRBV6-5 with TRBJ1-6; D might be TRBD1 (5 bases). Trimming pared 3 bases from V and 5 bases from J, leaving 14 bases between. CDR1 is MNHEY and CDR2 is SVGAGI in the germline V gene. The CDR3 extends over 16 amino acids. The CDR3 loop is CASSYSGGKNNSPLHF. Here the CDR3 DNA reads TGTGCCAGCAGTTATAGCGGGGGAAAGAATAATTCACCCCTCCACTTT.

The CDR3 nucleotides read TGTGCCAGCAGTGAAGGGGGAGGAGCGGTAAAGCAGTTCTTC. It codes for CASSEGGGAVKQFF. The chain links TRBV2 to TRBJ2-1, with a weak D call TRBD2 (6 bases). Trimming left V 1 base short and J 11 bases short, with 15 bases between. The length of the CDR3 is 14 residues. Germline assignment: CDR1 SNHLY and CDR2 FYNNEI.